This entry lists 24 T cell receptor beta chains sequenced from one sample in a study of OX40 agonist ivuxolimab in advanced cancers. Sequencing used immunoSEQ multiplex PCR; TCRdb keeps in-frame clones, though not all of them. This sample carries fewer than 65,000 clones, about 85% of them seen once, and the ten largest clones take approximately 0.35%. This specimen consisted of CD4+ or CD8+ T cells sorted from blood, obtained in a trial of the OX40 agonist ivuxolimab. The source of these receptors is an adult with an advanced solid tumor such as melanoma, head and neck, liver or kidney cancer.

CDR3 sequence (DNA): TGTGCCAGCAGTGACCCAGGGTTTCCGGATGGCTACACCTTC. Translated: CASSDPGFPDGYTF. The chain links TRBV2 to TRBJ1-2, with D possibly matching TRBD1 (5 bases). The CDR3 extends over 14 amino acids. The germline V gene encodes CDR1 SNHLY and CDR2 FYNNEI. Deletions cut 3 bases from V and 6 bases from J, with 14 bases between.

The gene calls are TRBV2 and TRBJ2-4, with D maybe TRBD2 (6 bases). The CDR3 covers 14 residues. Trimming stripped 8 bases from V and 0 bases from J, with 11 bases between. CDR1 is SNHLY, CDR2 FYNNEI, per germline. The CDR3 loop is CASAIAVAKNIQYF. The CDR3 bases are TGTGCCAGCGCGATAGCGGTAGCCAAAAACATTCAGTACTTC.

The J gene is TRBJ2-7, the V gene TRBV5-4; 11 bases agree with TRBD1. The CDR3 is 13 residues long. With V trimmed by 4 bases and J by 6 bases, 3 bases remained unmatched. Germline CDR1 and CDR2: SGHNT and YYREEE (reference sequence). CDR3 loop: CASSPGTGGEQYF. In DNA form, the CDR3 reads TGTGCCAGCAGCCCTGGGACAGGGGGCGAGCAGTACTTC.

The chain is built from TRBV7-9 and TRBJ1-1; a weak D match, TRBD1 (6 bases). The germline V and J ends were trimmed by 3 bases and 6 bases, with 14 bases remaining between them. Germline CDR1 reads SEHNR; CDR2 reads FQNEAQ (reference sequence). The CDR3 sequence is 14 residues long. CDR3 nucleotides: TGTGCCAGCAGCTTCAAGGGGGGAAGGGCTGAAGCTTTCTTT. It translates to CASSFKGGRAEAFF. Together with reference TRBV7-9 and TRBJ1-1, the CDR3 gives the full variable domain: DTGVSQNPRHKITKRGQNVTFRCDPISEHNRLYWYRQTLGQGPEFLTYFQNEAQLEKSRLLSDRFSAERPKGSFSTLEIQRTEQGDSAMYLCASSFKGGRAEAFFGQGTRLTVV.

The V and J genes are TRBV9 and TRBJ2-7; TRBD1 matches 11 bases. CDR3 size: 14 residues. The V and J ends lost 3 bases and 3 bases, in that order; junction bases with no gene match: 2. Germline V lookup: CDR1 SGDLS, CDR2 YYNGEE. The CDR3: CASSAGTGGYEQYF. The CDR3 DNA follows: TGTGCCAGCAGCGCCGGGACAGGGGGCTACGAGCAGTACTTC.

The J gene is TRBJ1-3, the V gene TRBV7-2; possible D gene TRBD1, 5 bases. V was clipped by 4 bases and J by 0 bases, with 10 bases between them. Germline lookup yields CDR1 SGHTA and CDR2 FQGNSA. The CDR3 is 15 amino acids. The CDR3 DNA reads TGTGCCAGCAGCTCCCGGGGCCCCTCTGGAAACACCATATATTTT. This encodes CASSSRGPSGNTIYF. The full variable domain, rest sourced from reference TRBV7-2 and TRBJ1-3, is GAGVSQSPSNKVTEKGKDVELRCDPISGHTALYWYRQSLGQGLEFLIYFQGNSAPDKSGLPSDRFSAERTGGSVSTLTIQRTQQEDSAVYLCASSSRGPSGNTIYFGEGSWLTVV.

The rearrangement links TRBV5-6 to TRBJ2-7; 7 nucleotides align to TRBD1. The germline gives CDR1 SGHDT, CDR2 YYEEEE. Trimming at V came to 4 bases and at J to 5 bases, leaving 3 bases not matched to a gene. CDR3 length: 12 amino acids. The CDR3 loop reads CASSPGQDEQYF. As DNA, the CDR3 is TGTGCCAGCAGCCCCGGACAGGACGAGCAGTACTTC.

The chain joins TRBV19 to TRBJ2-5, with no clear D. Germline-derived CDR1 and CDR2 are LNHDA and SQIVND (reference sequence). The CDR3 consists of 10 residues. V was clipped by 4 bases and J by 11 bases, with 8 bases between them. CDR3 in amino acids: CASSRREQYF. In DNA, the CDR3 is TGTGCCAGTAGTAGAAGAGAGCAGTACTTC.

This sequence joins TRBV5-1 and TRBJ1-4; D not certain. The CDR3 contains 14 residues. From germline, CDR1 is SGHRS and CDR2 YFSETQ. Trimming cost V 3 bases and J 8 bases, with 14 bases left between them. The CDR3 DNA reads as TGCGCCAGCAGCTCGCAACCTCTGGGCGAAAAACTGTTTTTT. This translates into CASSSQPLGEKLFF.

V usage is TRBV5-4 and J usage is TRBJ2-1; 7 bases are shared with TRBD1. Germline values: CDR1 SGHNT, CDR2 YYREEE (reference sequence). With V trimmed by 0 bases and J by 0 bases, 3 bases remained unmatched. The CDR3 loop spans 16 amino acids. CDR3 nucleotide sequence: TGTGCCAGCAGCTTGGAGACAGGGAGCTCCTACAATGAGCAGTTCTTC. It encodes CASSLETGSSYNEQFF.

This chain links TRBV6-6 with TRBJ1-2, with D unresolved. CDR1 and CDR2 from the germline V gene are MNHNY and SVGAGI (reference sequence). The CDR3 covers 13 residues. The V gene lost 0 bases and the J gene lost 2 bases, with 4 bases spanning the gap. CDR3 DNA: TGTGCCAGCAGTTACTCGGGAAACTATGGCTACACCTTC. It specifies CASSYSGNYGYTF.

This sequence joins TRBV10-2 and TRBJ2-3; D perhaps matches TRBD2 (5 bases). CDR1 and CDR2 (germline): WSHSY, SAAADI. V dropped 9 bases and J dropped 2 bases, with 15 bases sitting between them. The CDR3 is 14 residues long. CDR3 loop: CARAEGGTTDTQYF. The CDR3 nucleotides are TGCGCCAGAGCCGAGGGCGGAACCACAGATACGCAGTATTTT.

The chain employs TRBV10-3 and TRBJ2-2; possibly TRBD2 for D (5 bases). The germline V gene has CDR1 ENHRY and CDR2 SYGVKD. V was pared by 7 bases and J by 7 bases, with 16 bases between. CDR3 length: 14 residues. CDR3 region: CAITGTAKGGELFF. The CDR3 region has the DNA TGTGCCATCACGGGAACGGCCAAGGGCGGGGAGCTGTTTTTT.

V gene TRBV5-1 combines with J gene TRBJ2-7, with TRBD1 matching 7 bases. J gave up 1 base and V 2 bases, and 15 bases lay outside the gene matches. Germline CDR1 and CDR2: SGHRS and YFSETQ. The CDR3 is made up of 18 amino acids. The CDR3 coding sequence is TGCGCCAGCAGCTTTAGACCTTACGGGACAGTTAATTCCTACGAGCAGTACTTC. It translates to CASSFRPYGTVNSYEQYF.

V is TRBV7-8 and J is TRBJ1-4; possible D gene TRBD1, 5 bases. The CDR3 covers 17 residues. Germline V gene sequence: CDR1 SGHVS, CDR2 FQNEAQ. Between the trimmed V and J ends, which lost 1 base and 0 bases, there was a span of 12 bases. As DNA, the CDR3 is TGTGCCAGCAGCTTAGAGGGGCAGGGAACAACTAATGAAAAACTGTTTTTT. Protein product: CASSLEGQGTTNEKLFF.

The chain couples TRBV15 to TRBJ2-3; D is perhaps TRBD1 (6 bases). V was clipped by 8 bases and J by 0 bases, with 12 bases between them. This CDR3 is 14 amino acids long. CDR1 is LNHNV and CDR2 is YYDKDF in the germline V gene (reference sequence). The CDR3, as DNA: TGTGCCACCCTGGACAGACTAAGCACAGATACGCAGTATTTT. Translation: CATLDRLSTDTQYF.

The chain carries TRBV7-9 and TRBJ1-2; 8 bases line up with TRBD1. Trimming removed 5 bases from V and 4 bases from J; junction bases left unmatched: 3. This CDR3 comprises 13 residues. Germline lookup yields CDR1 SEHNR and CDR2 FQNEAQ (reference sequence). The DNA for the CDR3 is TGTGCCAGCAGCCTAGACAGGGGCTATGGCTACACCTTC. This gives the protein CASSLDRGYGYTF.

This rearrangement joins TRBV5-4 to TRBJ1-3, with D unresolved. Trimming took off 0 bases at V and 2 bases at J, with 12 bases between the two ends. Germline V CDR1 and CDR2: SGHNT, YYREEE (reference sequence). The CDR3 runs to 16 residues. CDR3 in amino acids: CASSLGPGRTGNTIYF. CDR3 in DNA: TGTGCCAGCAGCTTGGGGCCAGGTAGAACTGGAAACACCATATATTTT.

V and J are TRBV6-1 and TRBJ2-7; TRBD1 agrees at 7 bases. V lost 4 bases, J lost 4 bases, and 7 bases stayed unmatched. CDR1 is MNHNS and CDR2 is SASEGT in the germline V gene. The CDR3 length is 14 residues. The DNA for the CDR3 is TGTGCCAGCAGTGTCAGGGACAGTACATACGAGCAGTACTTC. Translation: CASSVRDSTYEQYF.

The chain links TRBV6-1 to TRBJ2-2; tentative D call: TRBD1 (6 bases). CDR1 and CDR2 (germline): MNHNS, SASEGT. The CDR3 totals 14 residues. Trimming removed 5 bases at V and 1 base at J, with 8 bases between. CDR3 bases: TGTGCCAGCAGTCAACAGGGGAACACCGGGGAGCTGTTTTTT. This sequence encodes CASSQQGNTGELFF.

The CDR3 region is CASMWASGSGGELFF. As DNA, the CDR3 is TGTGCCAGCATGTGGGCTAGCGGGTCGGGCGGGGAGCTGTTTTTT. The V call is TRBV2, the J call TRBJ2-2; 8 bases map to TRBD2. The V gene's germline CDR1 is SNHLY and CDR2 FYNNEI. The CDR3 runs 15 residues. The junction had 11 bases not matched to a gene; V was cut back by 7 bases and J by 7 bases.

The V gene is TRBV5-1, the J gene TRBJ1-1; 7 bases match TRBD1. The CDR3 has 16 amino acids. CDR1 and CDR2 from the germline V gene are SGHRS and YFSETQ. V lost 5 bases, J lost 3 bases, and 13 bases stayed unmatched. CDR3 sequence: CASRDRTGAVDTEAFF. The CDR3 DNA reads as TGCGCCAGCAGGGATCGAACAGGGGCGGTGGACACTGAAGCTTTCTTT. Looking up the rest from reference TRBV5-1 and TRBJ1-1 gives the full variable domain: KAGVTQTPRYLIKTRGQQVTLSCSPISGHRSVSWYQQTPGQGLQFLFEYFSETQRNKGNFPGRFSGRQFSNSRSEMNVSTLELGDSALYLCASRDRTGAVDTEAFFGQGTRLTVV.

The chain recombines TRBV4-2 with TRBJ2-1, with D perhaps TRBD2 (6 bases). V was clipped by 5 bases and J by 10 bases, with 21 bases between them. The CDR3 consists of 15 residues. Germline-derived CDR1 and CDR2 are LGHNA and YNFKEQ. The CDR3 loop is CASSNRDWTLGEQFF. The CDR3 coding sequence is TGTGCCAGCAGCAACCGGGACTGGACCTTAGGGGAGCAGTTCTTC.

The chain employs TRBV25-1 and TRBJ2-2; D ambiguous. This CDR3 spans 15 amino acids. CDR1 and CDR2 (germline): MGHDK, SYGVNS. Trimming took off 7 bases at V and 1 base at J, with 13 bases between the two ends. The CDR3 DNA sequence: TGTGCCAGCACCGCAGCTCGGCTGAACACCGGGGAGCTGTTTTTT. It specifies CASTAARLNTGELFF.